Below, 9 T cell receptor beta chains from the same sample are listed, as sequenced in a study of T cells in Graves' hyperthyroidism and ophthalmopathy. What was amplified from RNA transcripts were TCR beta CDR3 regions. HTBI primers were used for first-round RT-PCR of the TCR CDR3. TCRdb redid the calling of the multiplex PCR reads with MiXCR, one entry per CDR3 protein. The table has around 560,000 distinct CDR3 sequences, around 17% seen once; the top ten hold about 18%. Sample: blood. These receptors were obtained from a woman younger than 35 with Graves' hyperthyroidism.

The gene calls are TRBV20-1 and TRBJ2-1, with D maybe TRBD2 (5 bases). The length of the CDR3 is 11 residues. Germline V gene data show CDR1 as DFQATT and CDR2 as SNEGSKA (reference sequence). Between the trimmed V and J ends, which lost 6 bases and 8 bases, there was a span of 11 bases. The CDR3: CSAPRADEQFF. The CDR3, as DNA: TGCAGTGCCCCGCGGGCTGATGAGCAGTTCTTC.

Ten or more counts support this clonotype. The rearrangement uses TRBV5-8 and TRBJ2-5, with 10 positions matching TRBD2. The CDR3 length is 15 residues. With 1 base clipped from V and 4 bases from J, the junction kept 4 bases outside the gene matches. The germline V gene encodes CDR1 SGHTS and CDR2 YDEGEE. The CDR3 DNA reads as TGTGCCAGCAGCTTGCTAGCGGGAGCATCAGAGACCCAGTACTTC. Amino acids: CASSLLAGASETQYF.

This clonotype was observed a handful of times. The V gene is TRBV6-5, the J gene TRBJ1-2; D gene unclear. This CDR3 contains 15 residues. Trimming cost V 0 bases and J 2 bases, with 10 bases left between them. Germline V gene sequence: CDR1 MNHEY, CDR2 SVGAGI. The CDR3 reads CASSYSFQGNYGYTF. The CDR3 DNA reads as TGTGCCAGCAGTTACTCTTTTCAAGGGAACTATGGCTACACCTTC.

This clonotype was recorded once. A read error may account for a junction end that differs from germline. The chain employs TRBV28 and TRBJ1-3; D not resolved. CDR1 MDHEN and CDR2 SYDVKM come from the germline V gene. The CDR3 has 15 amino acids. The chain's CDR3 is CASSLAGSSGSTIYF. CDR3 coding DNA: TGTGCCAGCAGTTTGGCGGGGAGCTCTGGAAGCACCATATATTTT. The complete variable domain, with remaining parts taken from reference TRBV28 and TRBJ1-3, reads DVKVTQSSRYLVKRTGEKVFLECVQDMDHENMFWYRQDPGLGLRLIYFSYDVKMKEKGDIPEGYSVSREKKERFSLILESASTNQTSMYLCASSLAGSSGSTIYFGEGSWLTVV.

This clonotype was observed a handful of times. The chain is built from TRBV6-6 and TRBJ2-5, with 9 positions matching TRBD1. This CDR3 spans 15 amino acids. Germline lookup yields CDR1 MNHNY and CDR2 SVGAGI (reference sequence). J was trimmed by 5 bases and V by 1 base; bases with no gene match: 5. CDR3 loop: CASSYLQGAGETQYF. CDR3 DNA sequence: TGTGCCAGCAGTTACTTACAGGGGGCGGGGGAGACCCAGTACTTC.

This clonotype was recorded at least ten times. This rearrangement joins TRBV5-1 to TRBJ2-7; 8 bases align to TRBD1. CDR3 length: 15 residues. The germline V gene has CDR1 SGHRS and CDR2 YFSETQ. V lost 1 base to trimming and J lost 3 bases; unmatched junction nucleotides: 6. The CDR3 spells CASSLRQGAGYEQYF. The DNA for the CDR3 is TGCGCCAGCAGCTTGAGGCAGGGGGCAGGCTACGAGCAGTACTTC.

The chain recombines TRBV7-3 with TRBJ2-2; D is unresolved. Germline values: CDR1 SGHTA, CDR2 FQGTGA. The CDR3 covers 13 residues. V was clipped by 5 bases and J by 4 bases, with 8 bases between them. CDR3 residues: CASSVQFTGELFF. The CDR3, as DNA: TGTGCCAGCAGCGTACAGTTCACCGGGGAGCTGTTTTTT.

The chain is built from TRBV19 and TRBJ1-6; TRBD1 is a possible D gene (5 bases). Germline-derived CDR1 and CDR2 are LNHDA and SQIVND (reference sequence). The CDR3 loop spans 15 amino acids. The germline V and J ends were trimmed by 1 base and 8 bases, with 12 bases remaining between them. CDR3 sequence (DNA): TGTGCCAGTAGTATAGGCCGTCTAGGGGATTCACCCCTCCACTTT. Amino acids: CASSIGRLGDSPLHF.

This clonotype was seen at least ten times. This chain connects TRBV6-2 or TRBV6-3 to TRBJ1-4; no clear D gene. V lost 6 bases and J 0 bases, leaving 26 bases between the germline ends. The CDR3 has 20 amino acids. The V gene's germline CDR1 is MNHEY and CDR2 SVGEGT. CDR3 sequence (DNA): TGTGCCAGCAGAGCGGGGTCCGGGCGCTCATTTCCATCAACTAATGAAAAACTGTTTTTT. It codes for CASRAGSGRSFPSTNEKLFF.